Listed here is a single T cell receptor (beta chain). Participant age was roughly 18 to 95 years, and participants resided in roughly 25 US areas. Researchers sorted participants into cohorts using their self-reported clinical history. This CDR3 comprises 14 residues. Trimming shortened V by 6 bases and J by 3 bases, and 12 bases separated the two germline ends. CDR1 and CDR2 from the germline V gene are ENHRY and SYGVKD. The data stem from a study of blood T cell repertoires in COVID-19. Study-wide background: The samples span acute and convalescent COVID-19 from the United States, Italy and Spain.

Original processing notes: Scientists estimated how many nucleated cells there were by amplifying reference gene primers. This table comes from immunoSEQ multiplex PCR, and its TCRdb copy is limited to in-frame clones, with some not included. V, J and clone size reflect that table, while D and trimming were determined from the DNA. The table shows about 150,000 clones, with around nine tenths occurring only once. The receptor's source is a woman aged 25 to 39 with acute COVID-19. Sequenced sample: PBMCs or T cells enriched from blood (not recorded which). The chain carries TRBV10-3 and TRBJ2-1; D unresolved. The CDR3 sequence: CAISLYPRYNEQFF. The CDR3 nucleotides read TGTGCCATCAGCCTTTATCCCCGCTACAATGAGCAGTTCTTC.